This T cell receptor (beta chain) comes out of a study of T-cell memory formation after mild COVID-19. General observations from the study: CD4+ contracting clones were mainly CM and EM; CD8+ ones, EMRA. There was a balanced CD4/CD8 profile in clones contracting day 15 to 85, and later expanders leaned CD4+. The second-wave clones peaking on day 37 were not confirmed as SARS-CoV-2-specific.

TCRdb analysed the 5' RACE reads with MiXCR anew, one entry per CDR3 protein. The table has around 470,000 distinct CDR3 sequences, around 19% seen once. This clonotype appeared a few times. The target antigen is unknown. The CDR3 spans 11 residues. With 4 bases removed from V and 9 bases from J, the gap between germline ends came to 7 bases. This chain links TRBV12-3 or TRBV12-4 with TRBJ2-1; D is unresolved. This sequence was found in an adult woman who had mild COVID-19 (a few samples of this study predate the infection). Cell type and time point are not known. Material: PBMCs or a T cell subset sorted from them (not recorded which). The CDR3 here is CASSYYGEQFF. The CDR3 nucleotides read TGTGCCAGCAGTTATTACGGTGAGCAGTTCTTC.